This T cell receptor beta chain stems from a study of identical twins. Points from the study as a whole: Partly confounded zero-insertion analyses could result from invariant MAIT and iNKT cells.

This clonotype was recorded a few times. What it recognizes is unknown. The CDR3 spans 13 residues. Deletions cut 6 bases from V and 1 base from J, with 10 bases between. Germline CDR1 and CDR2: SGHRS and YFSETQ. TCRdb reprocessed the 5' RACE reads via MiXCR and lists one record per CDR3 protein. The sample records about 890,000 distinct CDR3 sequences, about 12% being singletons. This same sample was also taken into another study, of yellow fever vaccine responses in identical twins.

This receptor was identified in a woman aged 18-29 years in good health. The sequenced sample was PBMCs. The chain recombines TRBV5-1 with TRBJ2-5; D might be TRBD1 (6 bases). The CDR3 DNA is TGCGCCAGCAAGGTAGGGGGCCAAGAGACCCAGTACTTC. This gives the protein CASKVGGQETQYF.